The source of this T cell receptor beta chain is a study of Graves' ophthalmopathy and Graves' hyperthyroidism. Findings and limits, study-wide: Most thyroid clonotypes expanded beyond 0.001 frequency were also found in blood.

This clonotype was recorded at least ten times. What it binds is unknown. The CDR3 totals 15 residues. Unmatched junction bases numbered 4, after V lost 0 bases and J lost 5 bases. Germline-derived CDR1 and CDR2 are LNHNV and YYDKDF (reference sequence). RNA transcripts were the source from which TCR beta CDR3 regions were amplified. The first round was an RT-PCR with HTBI primers, and the second round was a multiplex PCR. In TCRdb, the multiplex PCR reads were re-called with MiXCR into one record per CDR3 protein. The sample has fewer than 650,000 distinct CDR3 sequences; about a fifth are singletons.

The sequenced material came from peripheral blood. This TCR derives from a woman aged 18-30 years with stable Graves' hyperthyroidism. Some clones in this sample may be carry-over from other donors' samples. The chain uses TRBV15 and TRBJ2-5; 9 nucleotides align to TRBD2. DNA of the CDR3: TGTGCCACCAGCAGAGATGCGGGAGGGCCTGAGACCCAGTACTTC. Protein: CATSRDAGGPETQYF.